The present T cell receptor (beta chain) was sequenced within a study of blood T cell repertoires in COVID-19. In the study overall: The samples span acute and convalescent COVID-19 from the United States, Italy and Spain. The analysed material was cDNA or gDNA that came from T cells, B-cell-depleted T cells, or PBMCs.

Original analysis: Estimation of nucleated cell counts was performed using reference gene primer amplification. Sequenced by immunoSEQ multiplex PCR; TCRdb stores in-frame clones only, minus some. That table is the source of V, J and clone size, and D and trimming were worked out from the DNA. The data contain 250,000 or so clones, 70% to 85% of them singletons. Germline CDR1 reads MNHNS; CDR2 reads SASEGT. The CDR3 is 17 amino acids. The V gene lost 4 bases and the J gene lost 0 bases, with 16 bases spanning the gap. This clone has a handful of counts. The chain has TRBV6-1 and TRBJ1-3; D is possibly TRBD1 (6 bases). This TCR came from a woman aged 80 or over with acute or convalescent COVID-19. The specimen sequenced was peripheral blood. The DNA of the CDR3 is TGTGCCAGCAGTGCCACAACTCAGGGGCTCTCTGGAAACACCATATATTTT. It specifies CASSATTQGLSGNTIYF.